The 10 T cell receptor beta chains presented below share a single source sample, sequenced in a study of T-cell reconstitution after alpha-beta-depleted transplantation in children. The library targeted TCRbeta and was prepared with unique molecular identifiers. Each CDR3 protein is one row after TCRdb ran MiXCR on the PCR reads. The data show a few hundred thousand distinct CDR3 sequences, around a tenth seen once. This specimen was peripheral blood, taken 180 days after TCRalphabeta/CD19-depleted stem cell transplant. The source is a male patient under 10 years old who had a stem cell transplant for chronic granulomatous disease, so the T cells may come from the graft donor.

This clonotype has at least ten counts. This chain uses TRBV11-2 with TRBJ2-1; D gene ambiguous. Trimming shortened V by 1 base and J by 3 bases, and 13 bases separated the two germline ends. Germline CDR1 and CDR2: SGHAT and FQNNGV. The CDR3 length is 16 residues. CDR3 residues: CASSLGVFSSYNEQFF. The CDR3 nucleotides are TGTGCCAGCAGCTTAGGGGTTTTTAGTAGCTACAATGAGCAGTTCTTC.

This clonotype appeared a few times. The V call is TRBV25-1, the J call TRBJ1-1; possibly TRBD1 for D (5 bases). V lost 3 bases and J lost 11, with 16 bases in between. This CDR3 comprises 13 residues. Germline assignment: CDR1 MGHDK and CDR2 SYGVNS. CDR3 protein: CASSDRGVFRAFF. The CDR3 bases are TGTGCCAGCAGTGATAGGGGCGTCTTTCGGGCTTTCTTT.

This clonotype was found many times. The chain is built from TRBV18 and TRBJ2-5; D unresolved. This CDR3 is 14 amino acids long. Germline CDR1 and CDR2: KGHSH and LQKENI. Trimming left V 3 bases short and J 5 bases short, with 13 bases between. CDR3 nucleotides: TGTGCCAGCTCACCTTATCTGGGTCGGGAGACCCAGTACTTC. Protein sequence: CASSPYLGRETQYF.

As concerns this clonotype: This may come from a read error, since a much larger clone is one base off. The rearrangement links TRBV12-3 or TRBV12-4 to TRBJ2-1; 10 bases line up with TRBD2. The CDR3 sequence is 15 residues long. The CDR3 coding sequence is TGTGCCAGCAGTTCTAGCGGGAGAAGCCACAAAGAGCAGTTCTTC. Translation gives CASSSSGRSHKEQFF.

This clonotype was seen repeatedly, ten times or more. The chain joins TRBV29-1 to TRBJ2-3; D unresolved. Trimming removed 6 bases from V and 3 bases from J, with 10 bases in between. The CDR3 contains 12 residues. Germline CDR1 is SQVTM and CDR2 is ANQGSEA. This CDR3 reads CSVPLGTDTQYF. CDR3 DNA: TGCAGCGTCCCCTTGGGAACAGATACGCAGTATTTT.

Worth noting for this clonotype: This could be a read error, since a much larger clone is one nucleotide away. The rearrangement links TRBV5-1 to TRBJ2-3; D not resolved. V was shortened by 0 bases and J by 3 bases, with 8 bases between the two germline ends. The CDR3 runs to 14 residues. Per the germline V gene, CDR1 is SGHRS and CDR2 is YFSETQ. The CDR3 nucleotides are TGCGCCAGCAGCTTGGGGGTCCGAACAGATACGCAGTATTTT. It is translated as CASSLGVRTDTQYF.

There are many counts of this clonotype. The rearrangement links TRBV12-3 or TRBV12-4 to TRBJ2-7; possible D gene TRBD1, 6 bases. The CDR3 is 17 amino acids. V was pared by 3 bases and J by 0 bases, with 18 bases between. For the CDR3, the DNA is TGTGCCAGCAGTTTGGAGCTCGGGCAGGGGAGCTCCTACGAGCAGTACTTC. This codes for CASSLELGQGSSYEQYF.

This clonotype was recorded only once. A much bigger clone sits one base away, suggesting this may be a read error. V usage is TRBV5-8 and J usage is TRBJ2-2; 8 nucleotides agree with TRBD2. Trimming removed 4 bases from V and 8 bases from J; junction bases left unmatched: 10. This CDR3 is 15 amino acids long. CDR1 is SGHTS, CDR2 YDEGEE, per germline. As DNA, the CDR3 is TGTGCCAGCAGCCCCAGGCTTGCGGGAGGAGGGGAGCTGTTTTTT. The encoded protein is CASSPRLAGGGELFF.

The V and J genes are TRBV4-3 and TRBJ1-6; no clear D. The CDR3 sequence is 13 residues long. The germline V gene encodes CDR1 LGHNA and CDR2 YSLEER. The V end lost 3 bases, the J end lost 11 bases, and 11 bases lay between the germline ends. CDR3 residues: CASSQVPIAPLHF. The CDR3 DNA sequence: TGCGCCAGCAGCCAGGTCCCTATTGCACCCCTCCACTTT.

Ten or more counts support this clonotype. The chain carries TRBV27 and TRBJ2-1; 9 bases align to TRBD1. Germline lookup yields CDR1 MNHEY and CDR2 SMNVEV (reference sequence). V lost 5 bases to trimming and J lost 8 bases; unmatched junction nucleotides: 7. The CDR3 has 14 amino acids. The CDR3 is CASSPRTGVDEQFF. In DNA, the CDR3 is TGTGCCAGCAGTCCACGGACAGGGGTCGATGAGCAGTTCTTC.